The subject of this entry is one T cell receptor beta chain. What it binds is not known. The data belong to a study of regulatory T cells in long-lasting Graves disease. Background on the study: Antithyroid drugs had been given to newly diagnosed Graves' patients for under 3 months. Findings and limits, study-wide: Accuracy might have suffered from few samples. Segments TRBV28, TRBJ1-2 and TRBJ2-5 showed preferential usage in persistent disease.

The time point is: newly diagnosed GD, antithyroid drugs for less than 3 months. Researchers made the TCR library from RNA that was extracted from PBMCs. The CDR3 is 14 residues long. Germline V gene lookup returns CDR1 MDHEN and CDR2 SYDVKM. V was trimmed by 6 bases and J by 3 bases, leaving 14 bases between them. Through Arm-PCR of CDR3 regions and iRepertoire HTBI primers, TCR beta libraries were built. In TCRdb, the multiplex PCR reads were re-called with MiXCR into one record per CDR3 protein. This sample yields 350,000 to 550,000 distinct CDR3 sequences, of which about 14% are seen a single time; approximately 19% belongs to the top ten. These data were also reused for a study on T cells in Graves' hyperthyroidism and ophthalmopathy. From that report: With the HTBI primer set, the TCR CDR3 went through a first round of RT-PCR.

The TCR comes from a woman aged 45-59 years with Graves disease. The rearrangement links TRBV28 to TRBJ1-2; D is unclear. Sequencing used peripheral blood mononuclear cells (PBMCs), obtained at new diagnosis, from a patient treated with antithyroid drugs. The CDR3 region is CASSAQIGYYGYTF. The CDR3 bases are TGTGCCAGCAGCGCTCAAATTGGCTACTATGGCTACACCTTC.